These 8 T cell receptor beta chains were sequenced from one sample in a study of CD8+CD57+ T cells in acquired aplastic anemia. In patients chosen for sequencing, flow cytometry had shown CD8+CD57+ cell expansion. TCR beta VDJ combinations and CDR3 sequences were profiled from genomic DNA. Via MiXCR, TCRdb re-called the reads, giving one row per CDR3 protein. The sample yields some 170,000 distinct CDR3 sequences, 71% seen once. Sequencing input: sorted CD4+, CD8+, or CD8+CD57+ T cells (not recorded which) from PBMCs. These receptors came from a human donor with aplastic anemia.

The genes are TRBV11-3 and TRBJ2-5, with no clear D. The germline V gene has CDR1 SGHNT and CDR2 YENEEA. The length of the CDR3 is 13 residues. Trimming took off 1 base at V and 2 bases at J, with 5 bases between the two ends. Here the CDR3 DNA reads TGTGCCAGCAGCTTAGGACATCAAGAGACCCAGTACTTC. Encoded protein: CASSLGHQETQYF.

This clonotype was detected ten times or more. V and J are TRBV6-1 and TRBJ2-7, with D possibly TRBD1 on 5 matching bases. V was trimmed by 4 bases and J by 3 bases, leaving 13 bases between them. CDR3 length: 14 amino acids. Germline lookup yields CDR1 MNHNS and CDR2 SASEGT. The CDR3 loop reads CASSGWGSNYEQYF. The CDR3 coding sequence is TGTGCCAGCAGTGGCTGGGGCAGCAACTACGAGCAGTACTTC.

V gene TRBV6-2 or TRBV6-3 combines with J gene TRBJ1-6; TRBD1 agrees at 8 bases. V trimming: 5 bases; J trimming: 0 bases; junction bases outside the gene matches: 6. CDR3 length: 17 residues. From germline, CDR1 is MNHEY and CDR2 SVGEGT. The CDR3 loop reads CASSTRQGSSYNSPLHF. CDR3 DNA sequence: TGTGCCAGCAGTACTAGACAGGGGAGCTCCTATAATTCACCCCTCCACTTT.

This chain links TRBV24-1 with TRBJ2-1, with TRBD1 identical over 9 bases. Germline assignment: CDR1 KGHDR and CDR2 SFDVKD. V gave up 7 bases and J gave up 12 bases; unmatched junction bases: 9. The CDR3 length is 13 residues. The CDR3 sequence: CATSSGTGKVQFF. CDR3 bases: TGTGCCACCAGCTCCGGGACAGGGAAGGTGCAGTTCTTC.

The chain couples TRBV19 to TRBJ2-2; 7 nucleotides line up with TRBD1. Germline CDR1 LNHDA, CDR2 SQIVND (reference sequence). The junction had 9 bases not matched to a gene; V was cut back by 8 bases and J by 6 bases. CDR3 size: 14 residues. The CDR3 coding sequence is TGTGCCAGTCGCAGTGGACAGGAAGCCGGGGAGCTGTTTTTT. As protein: CASRSGQEAGELFF. The full variable domain, rest sourced from reference TRBV19 and TRBJ2-2, is DGGITQSPKYLFRKEGQNVTLSCEQNLNHDAMYWYRQDPGQGLRLIYYSQIVNDFQKGDIAEGYSVSREKKESFPLTVTSAQKNPTAFYLCASRSGQEAGELFFGEGSRLTVL.

V and J are TRBV19 and TRBJ2-1; D not certain. The CDR3 has 15 residues. The germline V gene has CDR1 LNHDA and CDR2 SQIVND (reference sequence). With 2 bases removed from V and 6 bases from J, the gap between germline ends came to 14 bases. CDR3 loop: CASSIPSPSGNEQFF. CDR3 DNA: TGTGCCAGTAGTATACCCTCTCCTTCGGGCAATGAGCAGTTCTTC.

The rearrangement links TRBV19 to TRBJ2-7, with D hard to call. The germline V and J ends were trimmed by 3 bases and 5 bases, with 14 bases remaining between them. The CDR3 is 14 residues long. Germline V lookup: CDR1 LNHDA, CDR2 SQIVND (reference sequence). CDR3 coding DNA: TGTGCCAGTAGTATGGTCCCCTCCCGGGACGAGCAGTACTTC. It translates to CASSMVPSRDEQYF.

This clonotype showed up just a few times. The chain links TRBV28 to TRBJ1-5; D might be TRBD1 (5 bases). V was clipped by 3 bases and J by 5 bases, with 14 bases between them. The V gene's germline CDR1 is MDHEN and CDR2 SYDVKM. The CDR3 extends over 15 amino acids. The CDR3 DNA follows: TGTGCCAGCAGTTTTGGGGACCTGTACGATCAGCCCCAGCATTTT. Its translation: CASSFGDLYDQPQHF.